This T cell receptor (beta chain) came from a study of metastatic and nonmetastatic thyroid tumors. Germline lookup yields CDR1 SGHTA and CDR2 FQGNSA. The V end was cut by 6 bases, the J end by 0 bases, with 9 bases between. The CDR3 runs 14 residues. Thyroid surgery was preceded by no treatment in any patient. TCRdb re-called clones from the PCR reads using MiXCR. Of approximately 42,000 clones listed, approximately 24% are singletons. The study, taken as a whole, reports: Reportedly, malignant thyroid tumors had significantly higher TCR beta diversity than benign nodules, in blood and tumor.

This clone occurred many times. What it recognizes is unknown. Material for sequencing was tumor tissue. This sequence joins TRBV7-2 and TRBJ1-5, with D possibly matching TRBD1 (6 bases). This receptor was obtained from a female donor with papillary thyroid cancer or a benign thyroid nodule (not recorded which). Some clones in this sample may be carry-over from other donors' samples. The CDR3, as DNA: TGTGCCAGCAGGGACAGTTATAGCAATCAGCCCCAGCATTTT. It is translated as CASRDSYSNQPQHF.